Below are 11 T cell receptor beta chains sequenced from a single sample in a study of blood T cell repertoires in COVID-19. The protocol was immunoSEQ multiplex PCR, while the TCRdb copy is restricted to in-frame clones and leaves out a portion. The data show tens of thousands of clones, about 80% seen once. Specimen: peripheral blood. These receptors came from a woman aged 65 to 85 with acute or convalescent COVID-19.

The V call is TRBV9, the J call TRBJ2-7, with 7 nucleotides matching TRBD1. The CDR3 length is 15 residues. V was clipped by 0 bases and J by 2 bases; unmatched bases: 5. The germline V gene has CDR1 SGDLS and CDR2 YYNGEE. As DNA, the CDR3 is TGTGCCAGCAGCGTAGATAGACAGGGTACCTACGAGCAGTACTTC. Its translation is CASSVDRQGTYEQYF.

The genes are TRBV5-5 and TRBJ1-1; D remains ambiguous. Per the germline V gene, CDR1 is SGHKS and CDR2 is YYEKEE (reference sequence). This CDR3 has 16 residues. The V end was cut by 3 bases, the J end by 0 bases, with 15 bases between. The CDR3 loop is CASSSAAGYMNTEAFF. The CDR3 DNA is TGTGCCAGCAGCTCGGCTGCGGGGTACATGAACACTGAAGCTTTCTTT.

This clone was recorded only once. V is TRBV7-2 and J is TRBJ1-1, with a possible D match to TRBD1 (5 bases). V lost 0 bases, J lost 5 bases, and 13 bases lay in between. CDR1 SGHTA and CDR2 FQGNSA come from the germline V gene. The CDR3 runs to 15 residues. The DNA of the CDR3 is TGTGCCAGCAGCTTAGCGGCCGGCGGGGGGACTGAAGCTTTCTTT. Translation: CASSLAAGGGTEAFF.

V is TRBV6-5 and J is TRBJ2-2; possible D gene TRBD1, 6 bases. CDR1 and CDR2 from the germline V gene are MNHEY and SVGAGI. Trimming shortened V by 5 bases and J by 4 bases, and 14 bases separated the two germline ends. The CDR3 extends over 15 amino acids. The CDR3 region has the DNA TGTGCCAGCAGTCCTCGGACAGAACCCACCGGGGAGCTGTTTTTT. Translated: CASSPRTEPTGELFF.

The J gene is TRBJ2-3, the V gene TRBV27; TRBD2 aligns across 10 bases. V shed 2 bases and J 5 bases; nucleotides not matched to a gene: 4. This CDR3 is 15 amino acids long. Germline V lookup: CDR1 MNHEY, CDR2 SMNVEV (reference sequence). CDR3 nucleotide sequence: TGTGCCAGCAGTTTAGGGACTAGCGATTTAGATACGCAGTATTTT. Its protein product is CASSLGTSDLDTQYF.

This rearrangement joins TRBV28 to TRBJ1-5; tentative D call: TRBD1 (5 bases). Trimming removed 8 bases at V and 9 bases at J, with 14 bases between. This CDR3 has 12 residues. The germline CDR1 and CDR2 sequences are MDHEN and SYDVKM. The CDR3 sequence: CASHDGGVPQHF. DNA for the CDR3: TGTGCCAGCCACGACGGGGGGGTGCCCCAGCATTTT.

This clone was counted a few times. The CDR3 loop is CASSYSGSSYNEQFF. In DNA, the CDR3 is TGTGCCAGCAGTTACTCGGGGAGCTCCTACAATGAGCAGTTCTTC. The chain has TRBV6-5 and TRBJ2-1; D is possibly TRBD2 (5 bases). Trimming pared 0 bases from V and 0 bases from J, leaving 6 bases between. The germline gives CDR1 MNHEY, CDR2 SVGAGI. CDR3 length: 15 residues.

V is TRBV6-6 and J is TRBJ1-5; D possibly corresponds to TRBD1 (5 bases). Trimming removed 2 bases from V and 5 bases from J, with 7 bases in between. The CDR3 is made up of 13 amino acids. The V gene's germline CDR1 is MNHNY and CDR2 SVGAGI (reference sequence). The CDR3, as DNA: TGTGCCAGCAGTTACAGGGGTGATCAGCCCCAGCATTTT. It yields the protein CASSYRGDQPQHF.

In this sample, this clone turned up once. The chain combines TRBV7-6 with TRBJ2-1, with D perhaps TRBD2 (6 bases). This CDR3 comprises 16 residues. V lost 1 base, J lost 2 bases, and 12 bases lay in between. The V gene's germline CDR1 is SGHVS and CDR2 FNYEAQ. CDR3 loop: CASSLGPPGAYNEQFF. The CDR3, as DNA: TGTGCCAGCAGCTTAGGTCCCCCGGGGGCCTACAATGAGCAGTTCTTC.

The V gene is TRBV6-5, the J gene TRBJ1-5; D remains ambiguous. CDR1 and CDR2 from the germline V gene are MNHEY and SVGAGI. V lost 0 bases and J 5 bases, leaving 8 bases between the germline ends. This CDR3 is 14 amino acids long. The DNA of the CDR3 is TGTGCCAGCAGTTACTCCCGAAGCTATCAGCCCCAGCATTTT. Its translation is CASSYSRSYQPQHF.

The rearrangement links TRBV12-3 or TRBV12-4 to TRBJ2-7; possibly TRBD1 for D (5 bases). The length of the CDR3 is 12 residues. CDR3 DNA: TGTGGGGGTGTTGGGGCTCGAGACGAGCAGTACTTC. Its protein product is CGGVGARDEQYF.